The 19 T cell receptor beta chains below come from one sample, sequenced in a study of radiation and T cells in renal cell carcinoma. The time point: blood 2 weeks post-SBRT. Sample treatment: 15 Gy SBRT to primary tumor, nephrectomy 4 weeks later. TCRdb's copy holds only in-frame clones and misses some; the assay was immunoSEQ multiplex PCR. Here the sample spans about 130,000 clones, approximately 90% being singletons. The sample here was blood, taken from a patient whose treatment included radiotherapy and nephrectomy. These receptors were obtained from a woman aged 70-85 years with renal cell carcinoma.

The chain uses TRBV7-2 and TRBJ1-1, with a tentative D call TRBD1 (5 bases). The germline V gene has CDR1 SGHTA and CDR2 FQGNSA. Between the trimmed V and J ends, which lost 3 bases and 5 bases, there was a span of 13 bases. This CDR3 region has 14 residues. The CDR3 region has the DNA TGTGCCAGCAGCTTGCAGGGCGGACGGACTGAAGCTTTCTTT. Translated: CASSLQGGRTEAFF.

The chain has TRBV5-6 and TRBJ1-2, with 8 bases lining up with TRBD1. The CDR3 covers 15 residues. The trim removed 2 bases at V and 7 bases at J, leaving 10 bases unmatched. The germline V gene encodes CDR1 SGHDT and CDR2 YYEEEE. CDR3 bases: TGTGCCAGCAGCTTCCAGGGGGCAGGCCCTGTTGGCTACACCTTC. Translated: CASSFQGAGPVGYTF.

In nucleotides, the CDR3 is TGTGCCAGCAGTTTACAGGGGGGGTACGAGCAGTACTTC. Translating it yields CASSLQGGYEQYF. This sequence joins TRBV6-6 and TRBJ2-7; a possible D gene is TRBD1 (8 bases). The germline V gene encodes CDR1 MNHNY and CDR2 SVGAGI (reference sequence). This CDR3 has 13 amino acids. V shed 4 bases and J shed 4 bases, with 11 bases lying between them.

V is TRBV6-5 and J is TRBJ1-1, with D perhaps matching TRBD1 (6 bases). CDR3 length equals 13 residues. The V gene's germline CDR1 is MNHEY and CDR2 SVGAGI. V was clipped by 6 bases and J by 2 bases, with 10 bases between them. CDR3 sequence (DNA): TGTGCCAGCAGCATGACAGGAAACACTGAAGCTTTCTTT. Amino acid sequence: CASSMTGNTEAFF.

Only one count was recorded for this clone. This chain uses TRBV4-3 with TRBJ1-2, with D perhaps matching TRBD1 (6 bases). V lost 4 bases, J lost 2 bases, and 14 bases lay in between. From germline, CDR1 is LGHNA and CDR2 YSLEER. The CDR3 contains 15 residues. CDR3 bases: TGCGCCAGCAGCCCGGGCGGGGGGCGCAACTATGGCTACACCTTC. Translation gives CASSPGGGRNYGYTF.

The CDR3 region is CASSAGVNQPQHF. The CDR3, as DNA: TGTGCCAGCAGCGCGGGGGTTAATCAGCCCCAGCATTTT. This sequence joins TRBV9 and TRBJ1-5, with D perhaps TRBD1 (5 bases). V was cut by 3 bases and J by 4 bases, with 8 bases left in between. Per germline, CDR1 SGDLS and CDR2 YYNGEE. CDR3 length: 13 residues.

The V gene is TRBV6-5, the J gene TRBJ1-3; no clear D gene. In germline, CDR1 is MNHEY, CDR2 SVGAGI. The CDR3 has 13 residues. V lost 8 bases and J lost 1, with 9 bases in between. This CDR3 reads CASLGGSGNTIYF. Here the CDR3 DNA reads TGTGCCAGCCTGGGAGGATCTGGAAACACCATATATTTT.

The chain carries TRBV30 and TRBJ1-4, with D unresolved. Trimming took 1 base from V and 7 from J, leaving 10 bases between them. Germline V gene sequence: CDR1 GTSNPN, CDR2 SVGIG (reference sequence). The CDR3 runs 13 residues. The CDR3 sequence: CAWSDGYGEKLFF. The CDR3 bases are TGTGCCTGGAGTGATGGGTATGGTGAAAAACTGTTTTTT.

The chain is built from TRBV4-2 and TRBJ1-4; 7 bases agree with TRBD1. From germline, CDR1 is LGHNA and CDR2 YNFKEQ. The CDR3 length is 16 residues. Trimming removed 0 bases from V and 6 bases from J; junction bases left unmatched: 7. CDR3 residues: CASSQEATGDYEKLFF. The CDR3 bases are TGTGCCAGCAGCCAAGAGGCCACAGGGGATTATGAAAAACTGTTTTTT.

V gene TRBV6-1 combines with J gene TRBJ2-1; the match to TRBD2 covers 11 bases. The CDR3 consists of 18 residues. Germline V gene data show CDR1 as MNHNS and CDR2 as SASEGT. With 4 bases clipped from V and 0 bases from J, the junction kept 8 bases outside the gene matches. The DNA for the CDR3 is TGTGCCAGCAGTGGGAGACTAGCGGGGCGCCGCTCCTACAATGAGCAGTTCTTC. This sequence encodes CASSGRLAGRRSYNEQFF.

This chain connects TRBV6-4 to TRBJ1-6; D may be TRBD1 (5 bases). From germline, CDR1 is MRHNA and CDR2 SNTAGT. This CDR3 comprises 14 residues. The V end was cut by 6 bases, the J end by 4 bases, with 10 bases between. CDR3 in DNA: TGTGCCAGCAGGGGGGAGGGTTATAATTCACCCCTCCACTTT. Amino acids: CASRGEGYNSPLHF.

This clone was seen a handful of times. J is TRBJ1-1 and V is TRBV7-2, with D possibly TRBD1 on 5 matching bases. V lost 5 bases to trimming and J lost 4 bases, with 14 bases between them. This CDR3 is built from 14 residues. Germline CDR1 and CDR2: SGHTA and FQGNSA. In nucleotides, the CDR3 is TGTGCCAGCAGCCGCCCGTCGGGGGGCACTGAAGCTTTCTTT. It translates to CASSRPSGGTEAFF.

CDR3 DNA: TGTGCCAGCAGCGCTCACAGGGGCTACAATTCACCCCTCCACTTT. Its protein product is CASSAHRGYNSPLHF. The J gene is TRBJ1-6, the V gene TRBV14; 7 nucleotides align to TRBD1. This CDR3 spans 15 amino acids. J lost 7 bases, V lost 5 bases, and 8 bases had no gene match. Germline lookup yields CDR1 SGHDN and CDR2 FVKESK.

In DNA form, the CDR3 reads TGTGCCAGTAGTCAAACGGGGTATAATCAGCCCCAGCATTTT. Translating it yields CASSQTGYNQPQHF. The chain has TRBV19 and TRBJ1-5; unclear D gene. Between the trimmed V and J ends, which lost 5 bases and 4 bases, there was a span of 12 bases. The CDR3 consists of 14 residues. Germline lookup yields CDR1 LNHDA and CDR2 SQIVND (reference sequence). The full variable domain, completed using reference TRBV19 and TRBJ1-5, is DGGITQSPKYLFRKEGQNVTLSCEQNLNHDAMYWYRQDPGQGLRLIYYSQIVNDFQKGDIAEGYSVSREKKESFPLTVTSAQKNPTAFYLCASSQTGYNQPQHFGDGTRLSIL.

The V call is TRBV5-4, the J call TRBJ1-1, with a tentative D call TRBD1 (5 bases). The CDR3 has 13 amino acids. V lost 5 bases to trimming and J lost 3 bases, with 11 bases between them. The germline V gene encodes CDR1 SGHNT and CDR2 YYREEE (reference sequence). This CDR3 is CASSYDRHTEAFF. The DNA of the CDR3 is TGTGCCAGCAGTTATGACAGACACACTGAAGCTTTCTTT.

The chain links TRBV11-3 to TRBJ2-2, with D perhaps TRBD1 (6 bases). V lost 1 base to trimming and J lost 1 base, with 7 bases between them. CDR1 and CDR2 from the germline V gene are SGHNT and YENEEA. This CDR3 spans 15 amino acids. CDR3 nucleotide sequence: TGTGCCAGCAGCTTAGGGGGACAGAACACCGGGGAGCTGTTTTTT. It specifies CASSLGGQNTGELFF.

The count of this clone is one. V usage is TRBV5-1 and J usage is TRBJ2-1; 9 positions match TRBD1. CDR1 is SGHRS and CDR2 is YFSETQ in the germline V gene. V lost 0 bases to trimming and J lost 5 bases; unmatched junction nucleotides: 3. The CDR3 covers 15 residues. For the CDR3, the DNA is TGCGCCAGCAGCTTGGAGGGGACAGGGAACAATGAGCAGTTCTTC. As protein: CASSLEGTGNNEQFF.

This chain connects TRBV6-1 to TRBJ2-5; TRBD2 matches at 14 bases. Germline-derived CDR1 and CDR2 are MNHNS and SASEGT. The CDR3 length is 19 residues. V lost 3 bases, J lost 1 base, and 10 bases stayed unmatched. CDR3 in DNA: TGTGCCAGCAGTGATACGACTAGCGGGGGGGTATCTTTCCAAGAGACCCAGTACTTC. Translation gives CASSDTTSGGVSFQETQYF.

The chain recombines TRBV6-6 with TRBJ1-6; no clear D. Looked up from germline, CDR1 is MNHNY and CDR2 is SVGAGI (reference sequence). The CDR3 runs 12 residues. Between the trimmed V and J ends, which lost 7 bases and 8 bases, there was a span of 9 bases. The DNA of the CDR3 is TGTGCCAGCAAGCCAGGCGATTCACCCCTCCACTTT. This gives the protein CASKPGDSPLHF.